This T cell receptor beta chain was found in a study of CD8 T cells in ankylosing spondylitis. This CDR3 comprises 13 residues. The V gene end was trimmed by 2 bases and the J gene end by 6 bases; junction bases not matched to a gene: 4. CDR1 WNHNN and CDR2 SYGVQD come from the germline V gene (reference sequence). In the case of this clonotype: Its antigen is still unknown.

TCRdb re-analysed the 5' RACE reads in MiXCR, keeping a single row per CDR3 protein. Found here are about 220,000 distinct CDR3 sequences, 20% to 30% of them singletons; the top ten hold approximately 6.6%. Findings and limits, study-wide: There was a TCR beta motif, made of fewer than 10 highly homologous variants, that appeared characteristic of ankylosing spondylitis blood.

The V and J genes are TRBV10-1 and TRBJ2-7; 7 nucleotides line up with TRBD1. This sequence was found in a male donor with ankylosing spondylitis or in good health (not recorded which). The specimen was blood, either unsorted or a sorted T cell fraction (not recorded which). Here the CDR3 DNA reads TGCGCCAGCAGTGAGGGCTACAGGGGCGAGCAGTACTTC. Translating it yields CASSEGYRGEQYF.